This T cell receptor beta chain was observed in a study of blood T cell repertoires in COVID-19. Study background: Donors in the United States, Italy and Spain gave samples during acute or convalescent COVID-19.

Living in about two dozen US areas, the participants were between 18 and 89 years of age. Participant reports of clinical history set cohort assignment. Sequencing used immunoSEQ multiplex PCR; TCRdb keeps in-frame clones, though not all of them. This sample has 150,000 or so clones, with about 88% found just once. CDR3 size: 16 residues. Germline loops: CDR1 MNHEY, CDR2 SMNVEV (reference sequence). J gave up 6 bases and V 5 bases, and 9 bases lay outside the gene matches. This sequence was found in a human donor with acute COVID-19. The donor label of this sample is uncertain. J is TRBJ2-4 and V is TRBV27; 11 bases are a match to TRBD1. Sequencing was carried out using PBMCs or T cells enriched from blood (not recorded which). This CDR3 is CASSPRTGGGGNIQYF. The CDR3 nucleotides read TGTGCCAGCAGTCCTCGGACAGGGGGCGGTGGAAACATTCAGTACTTC.